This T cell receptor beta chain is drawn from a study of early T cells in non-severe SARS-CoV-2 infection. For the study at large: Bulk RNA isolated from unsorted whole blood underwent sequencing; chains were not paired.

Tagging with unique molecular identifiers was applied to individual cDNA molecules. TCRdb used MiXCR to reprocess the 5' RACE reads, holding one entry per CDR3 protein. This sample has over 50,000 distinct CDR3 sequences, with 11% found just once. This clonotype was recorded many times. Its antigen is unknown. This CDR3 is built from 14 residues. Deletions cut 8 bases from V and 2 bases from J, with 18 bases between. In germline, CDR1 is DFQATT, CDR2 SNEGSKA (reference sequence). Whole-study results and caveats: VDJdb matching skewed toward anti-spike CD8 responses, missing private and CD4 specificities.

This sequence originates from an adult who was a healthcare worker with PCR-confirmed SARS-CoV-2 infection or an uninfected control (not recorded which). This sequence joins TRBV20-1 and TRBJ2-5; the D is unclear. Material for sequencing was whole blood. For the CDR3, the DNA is TGCAGTTGCTGGAATACAAGACAACAAGAGACCCAGTACTTC. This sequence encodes CSCWNTRQQETQYF.